What follows describes a single TCR beta chain. What it recognizes is unknown. This CDR3 has 15 amino acids. J gave up 6 bases and V 10 bases, and 14 bases lay outside the gene matches. Germline V lookup: CDR1 SNHLY, CDR2 FYNNEI. This record belongs to a study of cytomegalovirus exposure and HLA in healthy donors. PCR involved 60 Vbeta and 13 Jbeta primers. Generated by immunoSEQ multiplex PCR, the TCRdb table keeps only in-frame clones and is missing some. The sample contains 150,000 to 200,000 clones, over 75% of which appear only once. Study results and limitations: From TCR beta sequences, most subjects' HLA-A and HLA-B alleles were reportedly predicted accurately. Productive status was seen about 90% or about 30% of the time for most TCR beta V segments in an earlier analysis. Immune exposure was documented only through CMV serostatus.

This sequence joins TRBV2 and TRBJ2-7; 11 bases match TRBD2. This receptor was taken from a woman between 45 and 65 years old in good health and CMV-seropositive. Material for sequencing was PBMCs. For the CDR3, the DNA is TGTGCCATCCAAGTTGTCATAGCGGGAGGGCCCGAGCAGTACTTC. It specifies CAIQVVIAGGPEQYF.